Listed below are T cell receptor beta chains from one sample, sequenced in a study of shared clonotypes between healthy human individuals. Using immunoSEQ multiplex PCR, the repertoire was profiled, and TCRdb retains in-frame clones only, with some absent. This sample has 2 million to 2.5 million clones, with approximately 94% found just once. Input material: naive CD4+ T cells sorted from blood. Receptor source: a man aged 18 to 30 in good health. The CDR3 runs from the conserved cysteine through the conserved F or W. Where a row states a size, it is once, few, many or the class of an expanded clone; other rows omit it.

size,V,CDR3
-,TRBV6-5,CASSVDRGGGYTF
-,TRBV5-5,CASSLPGTGIHEQYF
-,TRBV18,CASSPPVTESNYEQYF
-,TRBV27,CASRSGRLDVNTEAFF
-,TRBV30,CAWSDPLHNEQFF
-,TRBV21-1,CASSKDPGDHSYEQYF
few,TRBV7-2,CASSATAGQPQHF
once,TRBV6-5,CASSQGAGNSPLHF
once,TRBV27,CASSARTGNEQYF
-,TRBV9,CASSPRWGTGGEDEQYF
-,TRBV30,CAWSVKGGVTEAFF
-,TRBV7-6,CASSSTGTGNEKLFF
-,TRBV18,CASSPGREGEQYF
-,TRBV2,CASSESNTGELFF
-,TRBV11-2,CASSSTGYAEAFF
once,TRBV2,CASRGQGYQPQHF
-,TRBV5-4,CASSRIGDTNTGELFF
-,TRBV10-3,CAISAGHSTDTQYF
-,TRBV6-5,CASSFLRGFGYGYTF
-,TRBV7-6,CASSGGGSNQPQHF
once,TRBV6-5,CASRDTGATTDTQYF
-,TRBV7-9,CASSLVSVATRGTDTQYF
-,TRBV7-3,CASSLTEKETQYF
-,TRBV18,CASSPVEAYGYTF
-,TRBV1,CTSSQDNQRDFGANVLTF
-,TRBV27,CASSKGQAYNSPLHF
once,TRBV2,CASSESEIGETQYF
-,TRBV30,CAWSVGLAGVNEQFF
-,TRBV19,CASSISGRNTGELFF
once,TRBV10-2,CASSELKTNTGELFF
-,TRBV25-1,CASSEPGGRYEQYF
-,TRBV7-9,CASSPDRGGNQPQHF
once,TRBV5-1,CASSLAPPSYEQYF
-,TRBV28,CASSLGQYTSTDTQYF
once,TRBV28,CASHNMNTEAFF
once,TRBV19,CASSWGQTLAEHSYEQYF
-,TRBV5-1,CASSWGPGQGNEKLFF
-,TRBV10-3,CAISVVTGVGNEQFF
-,TRBV18,CASSPGGSGRETQYF
once,TRBV2,CASRTGLNTEAFF
-,TRBV9,CASSPRTDSGNTIYF
-,TRBV25-1,CASRSTGTYYSNQPQHF
-,TRBV2,CASSIGGDKTQYF
-,TRBV5-1,CASSLAPGQDVNTEAFF
-,TRBV29-1,CSVERGQGSGELFF
-,TRBV4-2,CASSQGLALSYEQYF
once,TRBV6-1,CASSDIGRLNTGELFF
-,TRBV5-8,CATTPRGANGYTF